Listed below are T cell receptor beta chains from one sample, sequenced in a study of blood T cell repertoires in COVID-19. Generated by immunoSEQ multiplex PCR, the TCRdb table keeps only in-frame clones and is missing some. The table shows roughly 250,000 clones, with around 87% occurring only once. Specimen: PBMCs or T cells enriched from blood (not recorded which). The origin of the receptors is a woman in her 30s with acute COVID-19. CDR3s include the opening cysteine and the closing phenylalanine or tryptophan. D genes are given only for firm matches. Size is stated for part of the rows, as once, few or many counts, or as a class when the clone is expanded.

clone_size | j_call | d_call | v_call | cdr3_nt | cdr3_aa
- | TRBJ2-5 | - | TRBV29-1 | TGCAGCGTTGGGCAAGCCCAGTACTTC | CSVGQAQYF
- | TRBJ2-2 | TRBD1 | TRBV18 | TGTGCCAGCTCACCCATACCCACAGGACAGGGATTCACCGGGGAGCTGTTTTTT | CASSPIPTGQGFTGELFF
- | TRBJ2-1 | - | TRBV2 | TGTGCCCCCGAGGTGCGGGACAATGAGCAGTTCTTC | CAPEVRDNEQFF
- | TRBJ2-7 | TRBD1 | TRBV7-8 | TGTGCCAGCAGCGTGGGACAGCAATACGAGCAGTACTTC | CASSVGQQYEQYF
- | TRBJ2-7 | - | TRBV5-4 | TGTGCCAGCAGCTTGGCGCAGGGAGGATACGAGCAGTACTTC | CASSLAQGGYEQYF
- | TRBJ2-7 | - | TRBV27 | TGTGCCAGCAGAGGGGCTCGTTACGAGCAGTACTTC | CASRGARYEQYF
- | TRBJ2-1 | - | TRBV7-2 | TGTGCCAGCAATCCACCGGGAGGGACAGGGCTCAATGAGCAGTTCTTC | CASNPPGGTGLNEQFF
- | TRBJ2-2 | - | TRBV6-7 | TGTGCCAGCAGCTACGGAGGGCCAGGGGGTCACACCGGGGAGCTGTTTTTT | CASSYGGPGGHTGELFF
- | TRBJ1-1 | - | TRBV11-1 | TGTGCCAGCAGCTCCCCTCCCAGGGGCAGGTTGGCTTTCTTT | CASSSPPRGRLAFF
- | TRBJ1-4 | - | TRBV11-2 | TGTGCCAGCAGCTTATCCGATCTGGCAGGGCGGGAAAAACTGTTTTTT | CASSLSDLAGREKLFF
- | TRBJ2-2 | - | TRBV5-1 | TGCGCCAGCAGCTTGGGGGCCTCCCGTCAGGGGGAGCTGTTTTTT | CASSLGASRQGELFF
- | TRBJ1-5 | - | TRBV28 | TGTGCCAGCAGTCTTACAGGAGAGAGCAATCAGCCCCAGCATTTT | CASSLTGESNQPQHF
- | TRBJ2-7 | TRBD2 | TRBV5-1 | TGCGCCAGCAGCCCCGGCCGGGCGGGAGGGCTCAGCGAGCAGTACTTC | CASSPGRAGGLSEQYF
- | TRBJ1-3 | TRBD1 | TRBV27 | TGTGCCAGCAGTTGGTGGACAGGGAACTCTGGAAACACCATATATTTT | CASSWWTGNSGNTIYF
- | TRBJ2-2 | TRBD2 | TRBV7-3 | TGTGCCAGCCACCCGGGACTAGCGGGGGCGTCCATGAACACCGGGGAGCTGTTTTTT | CASHPGLAGASMNTGELFF
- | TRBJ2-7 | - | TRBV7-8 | TGTGCCAGCAGCTTTAGGACAAACCCCTCCTACGAGCAGTACTTC | CASSFRTNPSYEQYF
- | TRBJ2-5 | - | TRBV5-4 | TGTGCCAGCAGCTTGGCCTTACGGCAAGAGACCCAGTACTTC | CASSLALRQETQYF
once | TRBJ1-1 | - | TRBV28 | TGTGCCGGCAGTCTAGGGGGACACCTGAACACTGAAGCTTTCTTT | CAGSLGGHLNTEAFF
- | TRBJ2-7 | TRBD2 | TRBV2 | TGTGCCAGCAGTGATAGGTGGACTAGCGGGTTCCACGAGCAGTACTTC | CASSDRWTSGFHEQYF
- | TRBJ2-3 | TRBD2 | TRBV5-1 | TGCGCCAGCCGCGCGGGGGGAATTAGCACAGATACGCAGTATTTT | CASRAGGISTDTQYF
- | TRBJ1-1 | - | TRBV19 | TGTGCCACCAAAAGGGGATTGACTGAAGCTTTCTTT | CATKRGLTEAFF
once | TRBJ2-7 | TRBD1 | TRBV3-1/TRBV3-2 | TGTGCCAGCAGTCAGACAGGGATCTCCTACGAGCAGTACTTC | CASSQTGISYEQYF
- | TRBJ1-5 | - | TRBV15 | TGTGCCACCAGCAGAGATTACGGGGGGGACCAGCCCCAGCATTTT | CATSRDYGGDQPQHF
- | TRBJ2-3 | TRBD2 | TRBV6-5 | TGTGCCAGCAGACCACTAGCGGGGAGGACAGATACGCAGTATTTT | CASRPLAGRTDTQYF
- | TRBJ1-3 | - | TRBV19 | TGTGCCAGCAGTAGGAGTGGAAACACCATATATTTT | CASSRSGNTIYF
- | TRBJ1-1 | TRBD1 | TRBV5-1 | TGCGCCAGCAGATCCTTGACAGGGGGCGAGAACACTGAAGCTTTCTTT | CASRSLTGGENTEAFF
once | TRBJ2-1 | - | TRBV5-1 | TGCGCCAGCTTAGAGGGGGGGGCCTCCTACAATGAGCAGTTCTTC | CASLEGGASYNEQFF
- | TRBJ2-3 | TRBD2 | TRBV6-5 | TGTGCCAGCAGTTACAGCGGGGTAAATACGCAGTATTTT | CASSYSGVNTQYF
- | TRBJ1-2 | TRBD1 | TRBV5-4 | TGTGCCAGCAGCTCCCAACCCCCGGGACAGGGTGGTGGCTACACCTTC | CASSSQPPGQGGGYTF
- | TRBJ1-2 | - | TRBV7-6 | TGTGCCAGCAGCCCAACGGGGTCACAGGGCTATGGCTACACCTTC | CASSPTGSQGYGYTF
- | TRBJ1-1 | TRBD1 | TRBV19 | TGTGCCAGTAGGGAACCGACAGGGGAGACTCTGGCTTTCTTT | CASREPTGETLAFF
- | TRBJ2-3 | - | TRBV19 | TGTGCCAGTAGTACGGGACTGCTCACAGATACGCAGTATTTT | CASSTGLLTDTQYF
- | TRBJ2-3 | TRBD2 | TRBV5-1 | TGCGCCAGCAGCACCGGACTAGAGGCCACAGATACGCAGTATTTT | CASSTGLEATDTQYF
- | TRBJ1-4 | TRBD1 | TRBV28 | TGTGCCAGCAGTTTCTCAGGGGGTAATGAAAAACTGTTTTTT | CASSFSGGNEKLFF
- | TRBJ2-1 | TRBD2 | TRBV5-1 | TGCGCCAGCACCATATTGCGGGGGAACTACAATGAGCAGTTCTTC | CASTILRGNYNEQFF
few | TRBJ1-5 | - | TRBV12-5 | TGTGCTAGTGGCCTAGAGGATCAGCCCCAGCATTTT | CASGLEDQPQHF
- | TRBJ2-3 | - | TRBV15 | TGTGCCACCAGCAGAGGGGGAGACACCGCCACAGATACGCAGTATTTT | CATSRGGDTATDTQYF
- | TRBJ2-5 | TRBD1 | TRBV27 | TGTGCCAGCAGTTTAAATCGAGGGGGCGCAGAGACCCAGTACTTC | CASSLNRGGAETQYF
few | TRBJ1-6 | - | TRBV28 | TGTGCCAGCAGTTTCTCCGGGGTGAGCTCCTATAATTCACCCCTCCACTTT | CASSFSGVSSYNSPLHF
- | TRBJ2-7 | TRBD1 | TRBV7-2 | TGTGCCAGCAGCCCCCGGACAGGGAAAACCTACGAGCAGTACTTC | CASSPRTGKTYEQYF